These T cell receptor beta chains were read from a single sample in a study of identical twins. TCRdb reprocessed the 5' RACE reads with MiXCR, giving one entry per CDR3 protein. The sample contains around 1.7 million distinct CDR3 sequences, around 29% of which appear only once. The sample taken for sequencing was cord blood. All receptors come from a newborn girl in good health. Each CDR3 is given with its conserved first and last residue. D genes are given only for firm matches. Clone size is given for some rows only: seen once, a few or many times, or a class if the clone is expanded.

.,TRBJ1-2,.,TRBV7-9,TGTGCCAGCAGCCCAGGAGGGGGTAGCTACACCTTC,CASSPGGGSYTF
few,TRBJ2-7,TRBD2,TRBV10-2,TGCGCCAGCAGTGAGTCCGACCCCCTACTAGCGGGAGCCTCCTACGAGCAGTACTTC,CASSESDPLLAGASYEQYF
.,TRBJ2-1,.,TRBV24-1,TGTGCCACCAGTGTTACCGGGGCAAATGAGCAGTTCTTC,CATSVTGANEQFF
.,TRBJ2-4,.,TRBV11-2,TGTGCCAGCAGCTTAGACAGGGCGTACTTC,CASSLDRAYF
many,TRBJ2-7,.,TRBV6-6,TGTGCCAGCAGCCCTAAACCTTACGAGCAGTACTTC,CASSPKPYEQYF
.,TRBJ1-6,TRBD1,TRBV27,TGTGCCAGCAGTTACGTGACAGGGTCTTCACCCCTCCACTTT,CASSYVTGSSPLHF
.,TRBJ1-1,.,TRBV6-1,TGTGCCAGTCCCATCGGACCGATGAACACTGAAGCTTTCTTT,CASPIGPMNTEAFF
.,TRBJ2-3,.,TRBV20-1,TGCAGTGCTAAGCGCGTCACAGATACGCAGTATTTT,CSAKRVTDTQYF
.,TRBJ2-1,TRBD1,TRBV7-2,TGTGCCAGCAGCTTAAGCAGTTGGGGACAGGGGTACAATGAGCAGAACTTC,CASSLSSWGQGYNEQNF
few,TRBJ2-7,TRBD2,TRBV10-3,TGTGCCATCAGAGGGACTAGCGGGAGATCCCACGAGCAGTACTTC,CAIRGTSGRSHEQYF
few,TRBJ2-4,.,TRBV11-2,TGTGCCAGCAGCTTAGCGGGAGTGGGCAAAAACATTCAGTACTTC,CASSLAGVGKNIQYF
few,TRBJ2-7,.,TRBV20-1,TGCAGTGCTAGCGAAAGCTCCTACGAGCAGTACTTC,CSASESSYEQYF
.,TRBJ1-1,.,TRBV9,TGTGCCAGCAGCGCAGATGTGGGGAACACTGAAGCTTTCTTT,CASSADVGNTEAFF
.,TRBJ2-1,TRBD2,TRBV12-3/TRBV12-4,TGTGCCAGCAGTCCCCGGACTAGCGGGAGGGCTTACAATGAGCAGTTCTTC,CASSPRTSGRAYNEQFF
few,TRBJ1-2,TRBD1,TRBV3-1,TGTGCCAGCAGCCTCCTGACAGGGCACGGCTACACCTTC,CASSLLTGHGYTF
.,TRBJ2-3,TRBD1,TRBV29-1,TGCAGCGCCGCAAACAGGGGGCGCAGGAGAGATACGCAGTATTTT,CSAANRGRRRDTQYF
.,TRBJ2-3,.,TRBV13,TGTGCCAGCAGCTTATTCGGCGGGCCCACAGATACGGAGTATTTT,CASSLFGGPTDTEYF
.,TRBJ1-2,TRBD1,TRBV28,TGTGCCAGCAGTTTAGTCGGACCGGGACAGGGGGCGAACTATGGCTACACCTTC,CASSLVGPGQGANYGYTF
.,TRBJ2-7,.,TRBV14,TGTGCCAGCAGCCAAACAGGGGACTACTACGAGCAGTACTTC,CASSQTGDYYEQYF
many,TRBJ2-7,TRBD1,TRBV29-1,TGCAGCGCACTAGGACAGGGGGGATTTTACGAGCAGTACTTC,CSALGQGGFYEQYF
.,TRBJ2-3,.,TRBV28,TGTGCCAGTTTATCCTACACAGATACGCAGTATTTT,CASLSYTDTQYF
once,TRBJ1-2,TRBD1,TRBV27,TGTGCCAGCAGTTTGACGACAGGGGACTATGGCTACACCTTC,CASSLTTGDYGYTF
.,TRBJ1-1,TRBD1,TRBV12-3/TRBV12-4,TGTGCCAGCAGCGAGGGACAGGGCGCCACTGAAGCTTTCTTT,CASSEGQGATEAFF
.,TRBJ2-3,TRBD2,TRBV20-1,TGCAGTGCTACCTGTAGCGGGAACACAGATACGCAGTATTTT,CSATCSGNTDTQYF